This TCR beta chain stems from a study of T cell changes during pregnancy in multiple sclerosis. CDR1 and CDR2 from the germline V gene are KGHSH and LQKENI. Trimming cost V 3 bases and J 9 bases, with 15 bases left between them. CDR3 size: 15 residues. Assay used: immunoSEQ multiplex PCR; TCRdb lists only in-frame clones, some missing. Here the sample spans about 58,000 clones, about 90% being singletons. The genes are TRBV18 and TRBJ1-6; D not certain. The receptor comes from a female donor in good health, enrolled as a control in a pregnancy study. This material consisted of CD4+ T cells from peripheral blood mononuclear cells, taken after pregnancy. The CDR3 is CASSPPPSGSSPLHF. The CDR3 bases are TGTGCCAGCTCACCGCCGCCGTCGGGGTCTTCACCCCTCCACTTT.